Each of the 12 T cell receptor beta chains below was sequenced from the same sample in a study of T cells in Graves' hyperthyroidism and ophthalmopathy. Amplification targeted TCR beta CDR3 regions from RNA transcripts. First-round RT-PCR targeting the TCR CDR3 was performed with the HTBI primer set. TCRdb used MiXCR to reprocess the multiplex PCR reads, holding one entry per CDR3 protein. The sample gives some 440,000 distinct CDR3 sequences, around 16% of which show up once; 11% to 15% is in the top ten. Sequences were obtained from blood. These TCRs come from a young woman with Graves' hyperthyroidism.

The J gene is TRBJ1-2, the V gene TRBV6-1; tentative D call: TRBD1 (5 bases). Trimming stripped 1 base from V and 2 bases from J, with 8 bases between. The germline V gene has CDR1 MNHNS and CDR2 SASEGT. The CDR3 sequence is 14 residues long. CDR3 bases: TGTGCCAGCAGTGAAGGGACAACCAACTATGGCTACACCTTC. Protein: CASSEGTTNYGYTF.

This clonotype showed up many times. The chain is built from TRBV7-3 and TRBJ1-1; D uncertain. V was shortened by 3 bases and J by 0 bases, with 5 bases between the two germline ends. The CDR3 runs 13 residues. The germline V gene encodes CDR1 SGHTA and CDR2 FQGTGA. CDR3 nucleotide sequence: TGTGCCAGCAGCTTTGACATGAACACTGAAGCTTTCTTT. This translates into CASSFDMNTEAFF.

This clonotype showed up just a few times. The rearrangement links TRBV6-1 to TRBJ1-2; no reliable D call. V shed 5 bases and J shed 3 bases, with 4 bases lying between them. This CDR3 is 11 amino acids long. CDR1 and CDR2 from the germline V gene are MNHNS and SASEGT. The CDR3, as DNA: TGTGCCAGCAGTAGGGACTATGGCTACACCTTC. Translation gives CASSRDYGYTF.

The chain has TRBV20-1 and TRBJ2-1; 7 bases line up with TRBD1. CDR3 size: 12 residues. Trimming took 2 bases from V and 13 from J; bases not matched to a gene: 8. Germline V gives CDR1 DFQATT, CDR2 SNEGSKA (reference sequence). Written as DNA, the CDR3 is TGCAGTGCTAGAAGGGTAGGGACAGCACAGTTCTTC. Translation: CSARRVGTAQFF.

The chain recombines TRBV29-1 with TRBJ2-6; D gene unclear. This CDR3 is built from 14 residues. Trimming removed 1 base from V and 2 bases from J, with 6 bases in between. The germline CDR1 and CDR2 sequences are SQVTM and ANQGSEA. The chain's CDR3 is CSVEAGTGANVLTF. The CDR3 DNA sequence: TGCAGCGTTGAAGCGGGTACTGGGGCCAACGTCCTGACTTTC.

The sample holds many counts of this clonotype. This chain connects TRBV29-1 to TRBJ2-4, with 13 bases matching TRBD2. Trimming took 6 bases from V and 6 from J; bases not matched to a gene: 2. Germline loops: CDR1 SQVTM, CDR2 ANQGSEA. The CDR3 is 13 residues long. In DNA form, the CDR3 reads TGCAGCGTCCGGACTAGCGGGAGAAACATTCAGTACTTC. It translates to CSVRTSGRNIQYF.

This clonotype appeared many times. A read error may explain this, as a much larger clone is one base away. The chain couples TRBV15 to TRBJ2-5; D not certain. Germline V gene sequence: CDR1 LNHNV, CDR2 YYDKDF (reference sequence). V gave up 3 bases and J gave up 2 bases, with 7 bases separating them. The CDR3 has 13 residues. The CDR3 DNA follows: TGTGCCACCAGCAGGGACCAACAAGAGACCCAGTACTTC. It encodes CATSRDQQETQYF.

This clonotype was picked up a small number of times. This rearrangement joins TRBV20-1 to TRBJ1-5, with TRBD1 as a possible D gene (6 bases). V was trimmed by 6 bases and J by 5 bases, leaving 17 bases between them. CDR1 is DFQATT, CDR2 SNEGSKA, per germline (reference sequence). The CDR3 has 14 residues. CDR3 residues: CSARHYRADQPQHF. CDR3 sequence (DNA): TGCAGTGCACGCCACTACAGGGCCGATCAGCCCCAGCATTTT.

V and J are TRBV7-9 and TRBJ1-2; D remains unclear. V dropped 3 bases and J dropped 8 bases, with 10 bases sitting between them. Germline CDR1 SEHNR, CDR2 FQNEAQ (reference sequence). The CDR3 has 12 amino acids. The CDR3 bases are TGTGCCAGCAGCTTTGATATATCCGGCTACACCTTC. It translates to CASSFDISGYTF.

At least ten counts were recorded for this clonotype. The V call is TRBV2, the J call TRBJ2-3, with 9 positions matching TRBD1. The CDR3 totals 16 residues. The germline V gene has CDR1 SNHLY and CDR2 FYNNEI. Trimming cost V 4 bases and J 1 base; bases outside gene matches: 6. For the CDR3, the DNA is TGTGCCAGCAGTGGTATAAGGACAGGGGGCACAGATACGCAGTATTTT. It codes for CASSGIRTGGTDTQYF.

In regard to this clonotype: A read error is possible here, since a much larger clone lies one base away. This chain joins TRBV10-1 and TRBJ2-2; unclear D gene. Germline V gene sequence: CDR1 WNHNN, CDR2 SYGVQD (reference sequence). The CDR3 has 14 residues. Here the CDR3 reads CASRAAQTTGQLFF. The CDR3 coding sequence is TGCGCCAGCAGGGCCGCGCAGACCACCGGGCAGCTGTTTTTT.

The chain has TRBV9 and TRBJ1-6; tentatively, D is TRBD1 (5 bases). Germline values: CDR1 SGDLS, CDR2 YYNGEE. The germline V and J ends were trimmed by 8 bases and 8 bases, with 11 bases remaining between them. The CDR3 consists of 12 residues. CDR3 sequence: CASGTEDSPLHF. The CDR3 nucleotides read TGTGCCAGTGGGACGGAAGATTCACCCCTCCACTTT.